This TCR beta chain was sequenced during a study of blood T cell repertoires in COVID-19. About the research overall: Samples of COVID-19 (acute and convalescent) were obtained from the United States, Italy and Spain. The cDNA or gDNA used as material had been derived from T cells, B-cell-depleted T cells, or PBMCs.

Original data processing: Reference gene primer amplification gave nucleated cell count estimates. Produced via immunoSEQ multiplex PCR; TCRdb's table is partial and in-frame only. V and J calls and clone size come straight from that table; D and trimming were deduced from the DNA. The sample shows about 100,000 clones, roughly 88% of them seen only once. Trimming removed 6 bases from V and 2 bases from J; junction bases left unmatched: 9. The CDR3 extends over 17 amino acids. Germline V gene sequence: CDR1 ENHRY, CDR2 SYGVKD. The source of this sequence is a woman aged 60-70 years with acute or convalescent COVID-19. Sequencing was done on a sample of peripheral blood. The rearrangement links TRBV10-3 to TRBJ2-2, with TRBD2 matching over 10 bases. The CDR3 here is CAIRPLGLARNTGELFF. In nucleotides, the CDR3 is TGTGCCATCAGGCCCCTGGGACTAGCGAGAAACACCGGGGAGCTGTTTTTT.